One sample yielded the 26 T cell receptor beta chains listed below, sequenced in a study of T cells after yellow fever vaccination. TCRdb fed the 5' RACE reads into MiXCR, producing one record per CDR3 protein. The sample contains about 320,000 distinct CDR3 sequences, around 10% of which appear only once. Material: CD4+ T cells sorted from PBMCs, obtained 45 days after the yellow fever booster vaccination. The receptors originated from a man aged 18-30 years who received the YFV17D yellow fever vaccine.

This clonotype was found many times. This chain uses TRBV5-6 with TRBJ2-4; D is unresolved. Trimming took 0 bases from V and 0 from J, leaving 13 bases between them. Germline V gene sequence: CDR1 SGHDT, CDR2 YYEEEE. The length of the CDR3 is 17 residues. The CDR3 DNA follows: TGTGCCAGCAGCTTGGGACCTAGAGCGCTAGCCAAAAACATTCAGTACTTC. As protein: CASSLGPRALAKNIQYF.

This clonotype showed up just a few times. This sequence joins TRBV14 and TRBJ2-5; D is perhaps TRBD1 (5 bases). The CDR3 loop spans 14 amino acids. Germline assignment: CDR1 SGHDN and CDR2 FVKESK. V was pared by 4 bases and J by 4 bases, with 13 bases between. DNA of the CDR3: TGTGCCAGCAGCCGTCTAGGGGAAGGAGAGACCCAGTACTTC. Its translation is CASSRLGEGETQYF.

This clonotype was seen repeatedly, ten times or more. The chain recombines TRBV5-1 with TRBJ2-5; D perhaps matches TRBD2 (5 bases). Germline V lookup: CDR1 SGHRS, CDR2 YFSETQ. The CDR3 consists of 14 residues. V lost 1 base to trimming and J lost 5 bases, with 12 bases between them. The DNA for the CDR3 is TGCGCCAGCAGCTTGTCGGGGTGGAGGGAGACCCAGTACTTC. Its protein product is CASSLSGWRETQYF.

This clonotype showed up many times. This sequence joins TRBV7-3 and TRBJ2-6; no clear D. CDR3 length equals 16 residues. Germline V gene sequence: CDR1 SGHTA, CDR2 FQGTGA. V lost 0 bases, J lost 0 bases, and 6 bases lay in between. Here the CDR3 DNA reads TGTGCCAGCAGCTTAACAGGGCTCTCTGGGGCCAACGTCCTGACTTTC. It encodes CASSLTGLSGANVLTF.

About this clonotype itself: One junction end does not reproduce the germline sequence, and a read error may be involved. The CDR3 region has the DNA TGTGCCAGCAGTTACTCCCCCCCACAGCCGACATTT. It yields the protein CASSYSPPQPTF. The V and J genes are TRBV6-6 and TRBJ2-3; D is unclear. The length of the CDR3 is 12 residues. Germline CDR1 and CDR2: MNHNY and SVGAGI (reference sequence).

The chain uses TRBV4-2 and TRBJ2-2; D ambiguous. V was pared by 1 base and J by 1 base, with 7 bases between. This CDR3 comprises 15 residues. The germline V gene encodes CDR1 LGHNA and CDR2 YNFKEQ. In nucleotides, the CDR3 is TGTGCCAGCAGCCAAGGTCAAGTGAACACCGGGGAGCTGTTTTTT. It yields the protein CASSQGQVNTGELFF.

The sample holds a few counts of this clonotype. This rearrangement joins TRBV7-6 to TRBJ2-5; 9 bases are shared with TRBD1. V was pared by 5 bases and J by 2 bases, with 6 bases of the junction left unmatched. Germline V gene lookup returns CDR1 SGHVS and CDR2 FNYEAQ. The CDR3 covers 15 residues. DNA of the CDR3: TGTGCCAGCAGCCTTGGACAGGGGAGACAAGAGACCCAGTACTTC. Translating gives CASSLGQGRQETQYF.

The CDR3 nucleotides are TGTGCCAGTAGGCTCATGAGCTCCTATAATTCACCCCTCCACTTT. It yields the protein CASRLMSSYNSPLHF. The chain couples TRBV19 to TRBJ1-6; no clear D. The CDR3 runs 15 residues. Trimming stripped 6 bases from V and 0 bases from J, with 9 bases between. Germline assignment: CDR1 LNHDA and CDR2 SQIVND (reference sequence).

This clonotype was counted at least ten times. This chain joins TRBV5-1 and TRBJ2-3; 9 bases fit TRBD1. V was pared by 4 bases and J by 3 bases, with 9 bases of the junction left unmatched. Germline-derived CDR1 and CDR2 are SGHRS and YFSETQ. The CDR3 is 16 amino acids. The CDR3 sequence is CASSHGTGRGTDTQYF. As DNA, the CDR3 is TGCGCCAGCAGCCACGGGACAGGGCGGGGGACAGATACGCAGTATTTT.

This clonotype was observed a handful of times. The chain joins TRBV12-3 or TRBV12-4 to TRBJ2-7, with D possibly TRBD1 on 6 matching bases. Trimming took 9 bases from V and 3 from J, leaving 15 bases between them. The CDR3 is 13 amino acids. The chain's CDR3 is CASEQGNGYEQYF. CDR3 DNA: TGTGCCAGTGAACAGGGTAATGGCTACGAGCAGTACTTC.

The chain links TRBV6-6 to TRBJ1-6; D ambiguous. Trimming took 7 bases from V and 5 from J, leaving 15 bases between them. In germline, CDR1 is MNHNY, CDR2 SVGAGI (reference sequence). CDR3 size: 15 residues. CDR3 protein: CASIASYNNNSPLHF. The CDR3 coding sequence is TGTGCCAGCATCGCATCGTACAATAATAATTCACCCCTCCACTTT.

This clonotype was counted many times. The chain has TRBV9 and TRBJ2-2; TRBD2 agrees at 10 bases. Germline V gene sequence: CDR1 SGDLS, CDR2 YYNGEE. The ends lost 4 bases at V and 5 bases at J; junction bases unmatched: 5. CDR3 length equals 15 residues. The CDR3: CASSSTTSGTGELFF. CDR3 sequence (DNA): TGTGCCAGCAGCTCCACGACTAGCGGGACCGGGGAGCTGTTTTTT.

There are many counts of this clonotype. V is TRBV6-5 and J is TRBJ2-2; D unclear. This CDR3 spans 14 amino acids. Germline-derived CDR1 and CDR2 are MNHEY and SVGAGI. V lost 2 bases and J 4 bases, leaving 8 bases between the germline ends. The CDR3 here is CASSYQPGTGELFF. DNA of the CDR3: TGTGCCAGCAGTTACCAGCCGGGCACCGGGGAGCTGTTTTTT.

The V and J genes are TRBV12-3 or TRBV12-4 and TRBJ1-2, with 10 bases identical to TRBD1. This CDR3 has 14 residues. V gave up 6 bases and J gave up 4 bases; unmatched junction bases: 5. CDR3 loop: CASRGTGELYGYTF. The CDR3 nucleotides read TGTGCCAGCAGGGGGACAGGGGAACTCTATGGCTACACCTTC.

This clonotype was counted between two and nine times. The chain links TRBV7-9 to TRBJ2-5; 9 positions agree with TRBD2. Looked up from germline, CDR1 is SEHNR and CDR2 is FQNEAQ (reference sequence). J lost 2 bases, V lost 4 bases, and 14 bases had no gene match. The CDR3 runs 18 residues. The DNA for the CDR3 is TGTGCCAGCAGCTCCTTCCACGGGACTAGCCTCACTCAAGAGACCCAGTACTTC. This encodes CASSSFHGTSLTQETQYF.

This clonotype was picked up many times. This chain uses TRBV12-3 or TRBV12-4 with TRBJ2-1; 7 bases map to TRBD1. The CDR3 sequence is 14 residues long. The ends lost 4 bases at V and 12 bases at J; junction bases unmatched: 12. In DNA, the CDR3 is TGTGCCAGCAGTTCTCCGACAGGGACGACCGGGCAGTTCTTC. Translation gives CASSSPTGTTGQFF.

The CDR3 DNA is TGTGCCACCGGGGGGGGATTAGAATCACCCCTCCACTTT. It specifies CATGGGLESPLHF. The chain uses TRBV6-5 and TRBJ1-6; tentatively, D is TRBD1 (5 bases). Trimming stripped 10 bases from V and 10 bases from J, with 17 bases between. There are 13 residues in the CDR3. Germline V lookup: CDR1 MNHEY, CDR2 SVGAGI.

This clonotype was observed a few times. The chain employs TRBV6-5 and TRBJ1-6, with unresolved D. The germline gives CDR1 MNHEY, CDR2 SVGAGI. V was shortened by 4 bases and J by 10 bases, with 17 bases between the two germline ends. CDR3 length: 15 residues. CDR3 region: CASSSLGGSWSPLHF. The CDR3 nucleotides are TGTGCCAGCAGTTCCCTTGGTGGGTCGTGGTCACCCCTCCACTTT.

The chain has TRBV5-6 and TRBJ2-5; 7 bases line up with TRBD2. The germline V gene encodes CDR1 SGHDT and CDR2 YYEEEE. CDR3 size: 14 residues. The ends lost 4 bases at V and 4 bases at J; junction bases unmatched: 7. The CDR3 DNA reads as TGTGCCAGCAGCGGCGGACTAGTCGGAGAGACCCAGTACTTC. As protein: CASSGGLVGETQYF. The whole variable domain, remainder taken from reference TRBV5-6 and TRBJ2-5, is DAGVTQSPTHLIKTRGQQVTLRCSPKSGHDTVSWYQQALGQGPQFIFQYYEEEERQRGNFPDRFSGHQFPNYSSELNVNALLLGDSALYLCASSGGLVGETQYFGPGTRLLVL.

The chain is built from TRBV12-3 or TRBV12-4 and TRBJ1-2, with D possibly being TRBD1 (5 bases). This CDR3 has 14 residues. The V and J ends lost 8 bases and 4 bases respectively, with 17 bases between them. CDR3 nucleotides: TGTGCCAGCGGGGGTCCCGTGCATATCTATGGCTACACCTTC. Encoded protein: CASGGPVHIYGYTF.

A few counts support this clonotype. The gene calls are TRBV7-2 and TRBJ1-4; 7 bases match TRBD1. CDR3 length: 15 amino acids. Germline V CDR1 and CDR2: SGHTA, FQGNSA. The J segment lost 8 bases and the V segment lost 4 bases, leaving 10 bases of the junction unmatched. CDR3 bases: TGTGCCAGCAGCTCACAACAGGGGCTGTGGGAAAAACTGTTTTTT. Encoded protein: CASSSQQGLWEKLFF.

This clonotype showed up just a few times. The J gene is TRBJ2-7, the V gene TRBV5-5; unclear D gene. Trimming cost V 1 base and J 6 bases, with 17 bases left between them. The CDR3 consists of 15 residues. Per germline, CDR1 SGHKS and CDR2 YYEKEE (reference sequence). CDR3 amino acids: CASSLNLGRFGEQYF. CDR3 DNA sequence: TGTGCCAGCAGCTTGAATCTGGGTAGGTTTGGCGAGCAGTACTTC.

The chain's CDR3 is CASSARGTERIGNTIYF. In DNA, the CDR3 is TGTGCCAGCAGCGCCCGAGGGACTGAAAGAATCGGAAACACCATATATTTT. The rearrangement uses TRBV9 and TRBJ1-3, with D perhaps matching TRBD1 (5 bases). The CDR3 has 17 amino acids. In germline, CDR1 is SGDLS, CDR2 YYNGEE. V shed 3 bases and J shed 4 bases, with 20 bases lying between them.

This clonotype was seen only a few times. The V gene is TRBV10-3, the J gene TRBJ1-1, with D tentatively TRBD1 (6 bases). The CDR3 contains 12 residues. Trimming took 5 bases from V and 4 from J, leaving 8 bases between them. Germline CDR1 reads ENHRY; CDR2 reads SYGVKD. The CDR3 sequence: CAISTGTTEAFF. DNA for the CDR3: TGTGCCATCAGTACAGGGACCACTGAAGCTTTCTTT.

CDR3 bases: TGTGCCATCAGTGAGTCTCTGGGACTAGGACAAGAGACCCAGTACTTC. Encoded protein: CAISESLGLGQETQYF. This chain uses TRBV10-3 with TRBJ2-5; TRBD2 agrees at 8 bases. The CDR3 has 16 residues. The germline V gene encodes CDR1 ENHRY and CDR2 SYGVKD. Unmatched junction bases numbered 5, after V lost 0 bases and J lost 2 bases.

A few counts support this clonotype. This rearrangement joins TRBV5-1 to TRBJ2-5; D uncertain. The CDR3 extends over 15 amino acids. Trimming took 0 bases from V and 1 from J, leaving 10 bases between them. Germline lookup yields CDR1 SGHRS and CDR2 YFSETQ. The CDR3 DNA sequence: TGCGCCAGCAGCTTGGCGTTTGCAGTCCAAGAGACCCAGTACTTC. This codes for CASSLAFAVQETQYF.